This T cell receptor beta chain was profiled in a study of blood T cells in healthy people across ages. A J-beta primer mix and a sample-barcoded 5' primer were used in a second PCR of roughly 6 to 11 cycles. One entry per CDR3 protein, called by TCRdb with MiXCR from the 5' RACE reads. The table lists roughly 1,500,000 distinct CDR3 sequences, about 43% of them singletons. This clonotype occurred a few times. Its antigen is unknown. The V end was cut by 0 bases, the J end by 6 bases, with 13 bases between. The germline gives CDR1 SGDLS, CDR2 YYNGEE. The CDR3 is 16 amino acids. Study results and caveats: The recorded TCR beta diversity per million T cells decreased in a roughly linear manner with age.

The gene calls are TRBV9 and TRBJ1-6, with D maybe TRBD1 (5 bases). The material sequenced was blood. This sequence was found in a woman younger than 30 in good health. The CDR3 sequence is CASSVGAPGRNSPLHF. The CDR3 bases are TGTGCCAGCAGCGTAGGAGCGCCAGGGCGTAATTCACCCCTCCACTTT.